The 27 T cell receptor beta chains reported below all come from one sample, sequenced in a study of beta chain features in type 1 diabetes. The sequenced template was cDNA made from the entire isolated RNA. Clones were read by immunoSEQ multiplex PCR, and TCRdb kept only the in-frame ones, dropping some. Among about 240,000 clones listed, roughly 30% were seen once. The sample was central memory CD4+ T cells from blood. These receptors were taken from a man between 25 and 39 years old in good health.

A few counts support this clone. The rearrangement joins TRBV10-3 to TRBJ2-2, with D hard to call. The CDR3 has 13 amino acids. The V end was cut by 6 bases, the J end by 0 bases, with 5 bases between. Germline-derived CDR1 and CDR2 are ENHRY and SYGVKD. CDR3 sequence reads: CAIRKTNTGELFF. CDR3 DNA: TGTGCCATCAGAAAGACGAACACCGGGGAGCTGTTTTTT.

The chain is built from TRBV7-2 and TRBJ2-7; possibly TRBD1 or TRBD2 for D (5 bases each). The ends were cut back, 2 bases at V and 0 bases at J, with 11 bases in the middle. The CDR3 runs 15 residues. Germline-derived CDR1 and CDR2 are SGHTA and FQGNSA. The CDR3 loop is CASSLTGLSSYEQYF. The CDR3 DNA reads as TGTGCCAGCAGCTTAACGGGGCTAAGCTCCTACGAGCAGTACTTC. Full variable domain (outside the CDR3, taken from reference TRBV7-2 and TRBJ2-7): GAGVSQSPSNKVTEKGKDVELRCDPISGHTALYWYRQSLGQGLEFLIYFQGNSAPDKSGLPSDRFSAERTGGSVSTLTIQRTQQEDSAVYLCASSLTGLSSYEQYFGPGTRLTVT.

This chain connects TRBV9 to TRBJ2-7; D remains ambiguous. Trimming took 4 bases from V and 2 from J, leaving 13 bases between them. This CDR3 region has 14 residues. The V gene's germline CDR1 is SGDLS and CDR2 YYNGEE. The CDR3, as DNA: TGTGCCAGCAGCCTAAGACCCATACCCTACGAGCAGTACTTC. It codes for CASSLRPIPYEQYF.

The chain combines TRBV30 with TRBJ2-1, with 9 bases aligning to TRBD2. In germline, CDR1 is GTSNPN, CDR2 SVGIG (reference sequence). V trimming: 3 bases; J trimming: 9 bases; junction bases outside the gene matches: 3. The CDR3 sequence is 12 residues long. The CDR3 nucleotides read TGTGCCTGGAGAGGCGGGGGGGTTGAGCAGTTCTTC. As protein: CAWRGGGVEQFF.

This clone came up a few times. A far larger clone is just one base off, so this is likely a read error. The sample carries other DNA sequences with the same CDR3. The chain joins TRBV15 to TRBJ2-3; 11 bases agree with TRBD2. V lost 1 base, J lost 4 bases, and 10 bases stayed unmatched. This CDR3 is built from 18 residues. Germline V lookup: CDR1 LNHNV, CDR2 YYDKDF (reference sequence). Here the CDR3 DNA reads TGTGCCACCAGCAGAGCTAGGGATATAGCGGGGGGGCCAGATACGCAGTATTTT. Translation: CATSRARDIAGGPDTQYF.

This clone was recorded many times. One base away lies a much larger clone, so this may be a sequencing read error. The rearrangement links TRBV5-6 to TRBJ2-3; D is unresolved. Between the trimmed V and J ends, which lost 2 bases and 5 bases, there was a span of 6 bases. The CDR3 is 12 residues long. Germline assignment: CDR1 SGHDT and CDR2 YYEEEE. The CDR3 is CASSLLRDTQYF. The CDR3 nucleotides are TGTGCCAGCAGCTTATTAAGAGATACGCAGTATTTT.

J is TRBJ2-3 and V is TRBV29-1; D is possibly TRBD2 (6 bases). Germline loops: CDR1 SQVTM, CDR2 ANQGSEA. Trimming cost V 6 bases and J 0 bases, with 13 bases left between them. The CDR3 contains 14 residues. CDR3 protein: CSVRTSSSTDTQYF. CDR3 DNA sequence: TGCAGCGTGCGAACTAGCTCGAGCACAGATACGCAGTATTTT.

The CDR3 here is CASSLAGVAKNIQYF. CDR3 DNA sequence: TGTGCCAGCAGCTTAGCGGGAGTGGCCAAAAACATTCAGTACTTC. This rearrangement joins TRBV7-2 to TRBJ2-4; D is possibly TRBD2 (5 bases). Between the trimmed V and J ends, which lost 0 bases and 1 base, there was a span of 7 bases. The germline V gene has CDR1 SGHTA and CDR2 FQGNSA. The CDR3 contains 15 residues.

Concerning this clone itself: The same CDR3 also results from other DNA sequences found in this sample. The chain has TRBV11-2 and TRBJ2-3, with 7 bases lining up with TRBD1. The CDR3 totals 16 residues. After removal of 0 bases from V and 3 bases from J, the junction contained 6 bases not matched to a gene. Germline loops: CDR1 SGHAT, CDR2 FQNNGV. CDR3 sequence: CASSLDEGAGTDTQYF. Written as DNA, the CDR3 is TGTGCCAGCAGCTTAGACGAGGGGGCCGGAACAGATACGCAGTATTTT.

The table lists this clone with a few counts. V gene TRBV2 combines with J gene TRBJ2-5; 7 nucleotides line up with TRBD2. The CDR3 spans 13 residues. The ends lost 4 bases at V and 3 bases at J; junction bases unmatched: 2. Germline loops: CDR1 SNHLY, CDR2 FYNNEI. The CDR3: CASSGTRKETQYF. The CDR3 DNA reads TGTGCCAGCAGTGGGACTAGAAAAGAGACCCAGTACTTC.

This clone was observed a handful of times. The rearrangement links TRBV29-1 to TRBJ1-1; D not certain. The CDR3 contains 13 residues. The germline V and J ends were trimmed by 5 bases and 1 base, with 11 bases remaining between them. Germline loops: CDR1 SQVTM, CDR2 ANQGSEA. The CDR3 nucleotides are TGCAGCGTTCTCTTGGGGAGGAACACTGAAGCTTTCTTT. Translation gives CSVLLGRNTEAFF.

With respect to this clone: This sample includes further DNA sequences coding for the same CDR3. The rearrangement uses TRBV4-1 and TRBJ2-7, with D unclear. The CDR3 has 13 residues. Trimming pared 5 bases from V and 1 base from J, leaving 9 bases between. Germline V CDR1 and CDR2: MGHRA, YSYEKL. The CDR3, as DNA: TGCGCCAGCAGCGAAGGGCCATCCTACGAGCAGTACTTC. Translated: CASSEGPSYEQYF.

This clone was detected a few times. The V gene is TRBV28, the J gene TRBJ2-5; tentative D call: TRBD2 (6 bases). This CDR3 comprises 17 residues. Looked up from germline, CDR1 is MDHEN and CDR2 is SYDVKM. The V end lost 4 bases, the J end lost 5 bases, and 23 bases lay between the germline ends. CDR3 amino acids: CASSWGVNPVAMETQYF. The CDR3, as DNA: TGTGCCAGCAGTTGGGGGGTTAACCCAGTCGCTATGGAGACCCAGTACTTC.

This clone occurred once. The rearrangement joins TRBV29-1 to TRBJ2-1; TRBD2 matches at 10 bases. V lost 2 bases, J lost 10 bases, and 8 bases stayed unmatched. The CDR3 runs 14 residues. Germline values: CDR1 SQVTM, CDR2 ANQGSEA. The CDR3, as DNA: TGCAGCGTTGAACGGACTAGCGGATCAAGGGAGCAGTTCTTC. Translating it yields CSVERTSGSREQFF.

This clone turned up a few times. Other DNA sequences of this sample code for an identical CDR3. The chain uses TRBV28 and TRBJ2-2; maybe TRBD2 (6 bases). V was cut by 6 bases and J by 2 bases, with 13 bases left in between. This CDR3 has 15 residues. Germline V lookup: CDR1 MDHEN, CDR2 SYDVKM. CDR3 nucleotide sequence: TGTGCCAGCAGCCCCGGGACTCCAAACACCGGGGAGCTGTTTTTT. This gives the protein CASSPGTPNTGELFF.

This clone has a handful of counts. The CDR3 spells CAWKGNAYNSPLHF. For the CDR3, the DNA is TGTGCCTGGAAAGGGAATGCCTATAATTCACCCCTCCACTTT. The V call is TRBV30, the J call TRBJ1-6; D call uncertain. Germline lookup yields CDR1 GTSNPN and CDR2 SVGIG (reference sequence). The CDR3 is made up of 14 amino acids. Trimming cost V 4 bases and J 2 bases, with 9 bases left between them.

The chain recombines TRBV7-2 with TRBJ2-3, with D hard to call. The length of the CDR3 is 14 residues. Per the germline V gene, CDR1 is SGHTA and CDR2 is FQGNSA. V was clipped by 0 bases and J by 2 bases, with 6 bases between them. The CDR3 bases are TGTGCCAGCAGCTTAGCGCGCGACACAGATACGCAGTATTTT. Its translation: CASSLARDTDTQYF.

This chain joins TRBV27 and TRBJ2-5; 8 bases line up with TRBD1. CDR3 length equals 14 residues. J was trimmed by 9 bases and V by 4 bases; bases with no gene match: 10. Germline assignment: CDR1 MNHEY and CDR2 SMNVEV (reference sequence). CDR3 sequence (DNA): TGTGCCAGCAGTTCGACTGGACAGGGAAGGGCCCAGTACTTC. This sequence encodes CASSSTGQGRAQYF.

This chain uses TRBV19 with TRBJ2-3, with 8 bases identical to TRBD2. V was pared by 2 bases and J by 6 bases, with 7 bases of the junction left unmatched. The CDR3 has 15 amino acids. Germline loops: CDR1 LNHDA, CDR2 SQIVND (reference sequence). In nucleotides, the CDR3 is TGTGCCAGTAGTATACAAGCGGGAGTAGGGGATACGCAGTATTTT. Translation gives CASSIQAGVGDTQYF.

This clone occurred a few times. The chain has TRBV6-5 and TRBJ2-7, with 7 bases that match TRBD2. The CDR3 is 14 residues long. With V trimmed by 5 bases and J by 2 bases, 6 bases remained unmatched. CDR1 MNHEY and CDR2 SVGAGI come from the germline V gene. The CDR3 loop is CASSREAGTYEQYF. CDR3 coding DNA: TGTGCCAGCAGTCGGGAGGCCGGCACCTACGAGCAGTACTTC.

The table lists this clone with a few counts. The rearrangement joins TRBV19 to TRBJ1-1; D not resolved. This CDR3 is 12 amino acids long. Germline values: CDR1 LNHDA, CDR2 SQIVND (reference sequence). The V end lost 9 bases, the J end lost 6 bases, and 14 bases lay between the germline ends. CDR3 sequence reads: CASVTEYAEAFF. The CDR3 DNA reads as TGTGCCAGCGTGACGGAGTACGCTGAAGCTTTCTTT.

This clone has only a few counts. V usage is TRBV7-2 and J usage is TRBJ2-2; 14 bases align to TRBD2. The J segment lost 1 base and the V segment lost 5 bases, leaving 3 bases of the junction unmatched. Germline loops: CDR1 SGHTA, CDR2 FQGNSA. The CDR3 consists of 17 residues. The CDR3 loop is CASSKGLAGVNTGELFF. The CDR3 DNA reads as TGTGCCAGCAGCAAGGGACTAGCGGGGGTGAACACCGGGGAGCTGTTTTTT.

V gene TRBV7-2 combines with J gene TRBJ2-2; 9 nucleotides align to TRBD1. Germline CDR1 reads SGHTA; CDR2 reads FQGNSA. The CDR3 contains 17 residues. The ends lost 4 bases at V and 6 bases at J; junction bases unmatched: 12. CDR3 bases: TGTGCCAGCAGCTCGTATTATAGGACAGGGGAGGCCGGGGAGCTGTTTTTT. Protein: CASSSYYRTGEAGELFF. Full variable domain (outside the CDR3, taken from reference TRBV7-2 and TRBJ2-2): GAGVSQSPSNKVTEKGKDVELRCDPISGHTALYWYRQSLGQGLEFLIYFQGNSAPDKSGLPSDRFSAERTGGSVSTLTIQRTQQEDSAVYLCASSSYYRTGEAGELFFGEGSRLTVL.

This rearrangement joins TRBV4-2 to TRBJ2-3, with 8 nucleotides matching TRBD2. The CDR3 loop spans 16 amino acids. Germline V gene lookup returns CDR1 LGHNA and CDR2 YNFKEQ. Germline trimming cut 1 base from V and 4 bases from J; bases unmatched to any gene: 7. The CDR3 DNA follows: TGTGCCAGCAGCCAAGGGAGAAGCGGGGGTCCAGATACGCAGTATTTT. Translation: CASSQGRSGGPDTQYF.

This clone was observed a few times. The genes are TRBV29-1 and TRBJ1-2; D is uncertain. The germline gives CDR1 SQVTM, CDR2 ANQGSEA. The length of the CDR3 is 11 residues. V gave up 6 bases and J gave up 8 bases, with 13 bases separating them. The CDR3 region has the DNA TGCAGCGTCCGCACGCGGACCGGCTACACCTTC. Protein product: CSVRTRTGYTF.

The gene calls are TRBV6-1 and TRBJ1-2; D ambiguous. This CDR3 is 13 amino acids long. Germline CDR1 MNHNS, CDR2 SASEGT. V lost 2 bases and J 6 bases, leaving 10 bases between the germline ends. CDR3 residues: CASSERSRDGYTF. The CDR3 DNA sequence: TGTGCCAGCAGTGAAAGGTCTCGGGATGGCTACACCTTC.

The chain joins TRBV7-8 to TRBJ1-1; the D gene is possibly TRBD1 (5 bases). Trimming removed 4 bases from V and 1 base from J, with 7 bases in between. The germline V gene has CDR1 SGHVS and CDR2 FQNEAQ. The CDR3 consists of 13 residues. This CDR3 is CASSWGRNTEAFF. The CDR3 bases are TGTGCCAGCAGCTGGGGGAGGAACACTGAAGCTTTCTTT. The full variable domain, in which reference TRBV7-8 and TRBJ1-1 provide the parts outside the CDR3, is GAGVSQSPRYKVAKRGQDVALRCDPISGHVSLFWYQQALGQGPEFLTYFQNEAQLDKSGLPSDRFFAERPEGSVSTLKIQRTQQEDSAVYLCASSWGRNTEAFFGQGTRLTVV.